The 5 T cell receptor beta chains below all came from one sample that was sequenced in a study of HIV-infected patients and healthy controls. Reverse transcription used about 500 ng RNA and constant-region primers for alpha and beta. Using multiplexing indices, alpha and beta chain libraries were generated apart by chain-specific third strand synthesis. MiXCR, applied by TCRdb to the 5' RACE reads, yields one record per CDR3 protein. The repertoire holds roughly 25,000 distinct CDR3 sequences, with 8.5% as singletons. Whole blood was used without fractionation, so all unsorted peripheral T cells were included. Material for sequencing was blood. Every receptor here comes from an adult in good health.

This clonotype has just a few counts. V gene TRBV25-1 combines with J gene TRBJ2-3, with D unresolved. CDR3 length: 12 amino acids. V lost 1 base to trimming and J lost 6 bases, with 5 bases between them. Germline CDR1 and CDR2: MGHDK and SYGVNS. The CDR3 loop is CASSEWTDTQYF. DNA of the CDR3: TGTGCCAGCAGTGAATGGACCGATACGCAGTATTTT.

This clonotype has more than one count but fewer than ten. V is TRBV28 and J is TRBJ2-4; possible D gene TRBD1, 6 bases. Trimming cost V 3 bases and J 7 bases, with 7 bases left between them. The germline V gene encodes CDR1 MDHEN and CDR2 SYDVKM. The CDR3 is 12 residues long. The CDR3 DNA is TGTGCCAGCAGTTTTACAGGGAACATTCAGTACTTC. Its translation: CASSFTGNIQYF.

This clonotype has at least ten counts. The CDR3 loop is CASRPGLDAAYEQYF. CDR3 in DNA: TGTGCCAGCAGGCCGGGACTAGATGCTGCCTACGAGCAGTACTTC. This chain joins TRBV28 and TRBJ2-7, with 8 bases aligning to TRBD2. The CDR3 has 15 amino acids. With V trimmed by 6 bases and J by 2 bases, 9 bases remained unmatched. The germline V gene has CDR1 MDHEN and CDR2 SYDVKM.

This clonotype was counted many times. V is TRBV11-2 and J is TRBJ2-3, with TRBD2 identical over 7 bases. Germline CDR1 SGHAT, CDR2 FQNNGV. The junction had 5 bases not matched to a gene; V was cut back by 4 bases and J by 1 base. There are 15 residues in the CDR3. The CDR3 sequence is CASSSVGRGTDTQYF. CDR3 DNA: TGTGCCAGCAGCTCCGTTGGGAGGGGCACAGATACGCAGTATTTT.

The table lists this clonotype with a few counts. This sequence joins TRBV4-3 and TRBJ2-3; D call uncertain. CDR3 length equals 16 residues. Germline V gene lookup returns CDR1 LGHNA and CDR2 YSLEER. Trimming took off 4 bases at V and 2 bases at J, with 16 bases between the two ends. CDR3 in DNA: TGCGCCAGCAGCCTCGAAGGTTCCAGATTCACAGATACGCAGTATTTT. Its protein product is CASSLEGSRFTDTQYF.